This T cell receptor (beta chain) originates from a study of CD8 T cells in ankylosing spondylitis. The CDR3 has 13 amino acids. Per germline, CDR1 DFQATT and CDR2 SNEGSKA (reference sequence). Trimming left V 5 bases short and J 7 bases short, with 17 bases between. Researchers built TCR beta libraries using quantitative 5'-RACE with molecular barcodes. Each CDR3 protein gets one entry after TCRdb re-called the 5' RACE reads with MiXCR. The sample includes about 220,000 distinct CDR3 sequences, about 10% of them seen just once. This sequence originates from a male donor with ankylosing spondylitis or in good health (not recorded which). The sample consisted of blood, either unsorted or a sorted T cell fraction (not recorded which). V usage is TRBV20-1 and J usage is TRBJ1-2; TRBD1 is a possible D gene (6 bases). CDR3 nucleotides: TGCAGTGCTCCAGTCAAGGGGGGAGGTGGCTACACCTTC. Translating gives CSAPVKGGGGYTF.